Listed below are T cell receptor beta chains from one sample, sequenced in a study of T-cell memory formation after mild COVID-19. TCRdb re-called the 5' RACE reads with MiXCR, one entry per CDR3 protein. Among hundreds of thousands of distinct CDR3 sequences listed, less than 20% were seen once. Sequences were obtained from PBMCs or a T cell subset sorted from them (not recorded which). Receptor source: a man between 18 and 29 years old who had mild COVID-19 (a few samples of this study predate the infection). Cell type and time point are not known. CDR3s include the opening cysteine and the closing phenylalanine or tryptophan. Fields, in order: CDR3 length, V gene, D gene, J gene, clone size, CDR3 protein, CDR3 DNA. The D gene is left open where the match is weak. Expanded clones get a size class; other rows say once, few or many, or leave the size out.

CDR3 length: 14; V gene: TRBV10-1; D gene: .; J gene: TRBJ2-3; clone size: .; CDR3 protein: CASGRGGGTDTQYF; CDR3 DNA: TGCGCCAGCGGCCGAGGGGGGGGCACAGATACGCAGTATTTT
CDR3 length: 14; V gene: TRBV29-1; D gene: .; J gene: TRBJ1-3; clone size: .; CDR3 protein: CSVGESQSRNTIYF; CDR3 DNA: TGCAGCGTTGGGGAATCGCAGAGCCGAAACACCATATATTTT
CDR3 length: 14; V gene: TRBV12-3/TRBV12-4; D gene: TRBD1; J gene: TRBJ2-1; clone size: many; CDR3 protein: CASSRTGGDNEQFF; CDR3 DNA: TGTGCCAGCAGCCGGACAGGGGGGGACAATGAGCAGTTCTTC
CDR3 length: 16; V gene: TRBV7-9; D gene: TRBD1; J gene: TRBJ1-1; clone size: .; CDR3 protein: CASSLDRGEVNTEAFF; CDR3 DNA: TGTGCCAGCAGCTTGGACAGGGGGGAAGTGAACACTGAAGCTTTCTTT
CDR3 length: 11; V gene: TRBV27; D gene: .; J gene: TRBJ2-3; clone size: few; CDR3 protein: CASTRGDTQYF; CDR3 DNA: TGTGCCAGCACCCGGGGGGATACGCAGTATTTT
CDR3 length: 13; V gene: TRBV6-4; D gene: .; J gene: TRBJ1-2; clone size: .; CDR3 protein: CASSDRDGYGYTF; CDR3 DNA: TGTGCCAGCAGTGACAGGGATGGCTATGGCTACACCTTC
CDR3 length: 15; V gene: TRBV7-2; D gene: .; J gene: TRBJ1-4; clone size: many; CDR3 protein: CASSFKPGQEEKLFF; CDR3 DNA: TGTGCCAGCAGCTTTAAGCCGGGACAAGAGGAAAAACTGTTTTTT
CDR3 length: 15; V gene: TRBV5-1; D gene: TRBD1; J gene: TRBJ1-2; clone size: few; CDR3 protein: CASSKDRELSYGYTF; CDR3 DNA: TGCGCCAGCAGCAAGGACAGGGAACTCAGCTATGGCTACACCTTC
CDR3 length: 16; V gene: TRBV19; D gene: .; J gene: TRBJ1-5; clone size: .; CDR3 protein: CASSSPLRGSNQPQHF; CDR3 DNA: TGTGCCAGTAGTTCCCCCCTGCGGGGAAGCAATCAGCCCCAGCATTTT
CDR3 length: 14; V gene: TRBV2; D gene: .; J gene: TRBJ1-5; clone size: .; CDR3 protein: CASTGRAGLAAQHF; CDR3 DNA: TGTGCCAGCACGGGAAGGGCAGGGCTGGCAGCCCAGCATTTT
CDR3 length: 18; V gene: TRBV6-2/TRBV6-3; D gene: .; J gene: TRBJ1-6; clone size: few; CDR3 protein: CASAGADAGFLSHSPLHF; CDR3 DNA: TGTGCCAGCGCCGGGGCCGATGCAGGCTTTTTGAGTCATTCACCCCTCCACTTT
CDR3 length: 13; V gene: TRBV29-1; D gene: .; J gene: TRBJ1-2; clone size: few; CDR3 protein: CSVRVGANYGYTF; CDR3 DNA: TGCAGCGTTCGAGTCGGAGCTAACTATGGCTACACCTTC
CDR3 length: 14; V gene: TRBV11-2; D gene: .; J gene: TRBJ1-1; clone size: .; CDR3 protein: CASSLDTMNTEAFF; CDR3 DNA: TGTGCCAGCAGCTTAGATACGATGAACACTGAAGCTTTCTTT
CDR3 length: 13; V gene: TRBV15; D gene: .; J gene: TRBJ1-4; clone size: .; CDR3 protein: CATRRGASEKLFF; CDR3 DNA: TGTGCCACCCGGCGGGGGGCTAGTGAAAAACTGTTTTTT
CDR3 length: 14; V gene: TRBV4-3; D gene: TRBD1; J gene: TRBJ2-5; clone size: many; CDR3 protein: CASSQEGGRETQYF; CDR3 DNA: TGCGCCAGCAGCCAAGAAGGGGGCCGGGAGACCCAGTACTTC
CDR3 length: 13; V gene: TRBV24-1; D gene: .; J gene: TRBJ2-1; clone size: .; CDR3 protein: CATSPISGSEQFF; CDR3 DNA: TGTGCCACCAGCCCGATATCGGGGTCAGAGCAGTTCTTC
CDR3 length: 13; V gene: TRBV15; D gene: .; J gene: TRBJ1-1; clone size: .; CDR3 protein: CSTSRAENTEAFF; CDR3 DNA: TGTTCCACCAGCAGAGCGGAGAACACTGAAGCTTTCTTT
CDR3 length: 15; V gene: TRBV6-1; D gene: TRBD1; J gene: TRBJ2-1; clone size: few; CDR3 protein: CASRGAGQDHYEQFF; CDR3 DNA: TGTGCCAGCAGGGGGGCGGGACAGGATCATTATGAGCAGTTCTTC
CDR3 length: 14; V gene: TRBV5-1; D gene: .; J gene: TRBJ2-5; clone size: .; CDR3 protein: CASSPGQFQETQYF; CDR3 DNA: TGCGCCAGCAGCCCTGGACAGTTCCAAGAGACCCAGTACTTC
CDR3 length: 14; V gene: TRBV6-5; D gene: .; J gene: TRBJ2-1; clone size: .; CDR3 protein: CASSRILGGAEQFF; CDR3 DNA: TGTGCCAGCAGTAGAATCCTAGGGGGGGCTGAGCAGTTCTTC
CDR3 length: 15; V gene: TRBV12-3/TRBV12-4; D gene: TRBD1; J gene: TRBJ2-6; clone size: few; CDR3 protein: CASRDRGRGANVLTF; CDR3 DNA: TGTGCCAGCAGGGACAGGGGGCGTGGGGCCAACGTCCTGACTTTC
CDR3 length: 15; V gene: TRBV12-3/TRBV12-4; D gene: .; J gene: TRBJ1-6; clone size: .; CDR3 protein: CASSPGGSVNSPLHF; CDR3 DNA: TGTGCCAGCAGCCCTGGGGGGTCGGTGAATTCACCCCTCCACTTT
CDR3 length: 14; V gene: TRBV7-2; D gene: TRBD1; J gene: TRBJ1-1; clone size: .; CDR3 protein: CASSSGQGATEAFF; CDR3 DNA: TGTGCCAGCAGCTCGGGACAGGGGGCGACTGAAGCTTTCTTT